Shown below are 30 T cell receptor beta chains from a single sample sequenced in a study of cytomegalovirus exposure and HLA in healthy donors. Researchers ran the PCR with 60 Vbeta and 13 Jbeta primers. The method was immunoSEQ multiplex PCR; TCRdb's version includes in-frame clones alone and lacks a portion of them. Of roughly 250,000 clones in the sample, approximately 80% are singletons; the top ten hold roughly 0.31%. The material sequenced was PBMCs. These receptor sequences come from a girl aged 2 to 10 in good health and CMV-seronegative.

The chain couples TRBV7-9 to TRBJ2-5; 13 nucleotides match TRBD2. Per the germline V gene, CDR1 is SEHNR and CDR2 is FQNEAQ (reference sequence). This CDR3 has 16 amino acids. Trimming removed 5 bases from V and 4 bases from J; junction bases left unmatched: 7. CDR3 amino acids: CASSAGLAGARETQYF. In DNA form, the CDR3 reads TGTGCCAGCAGCGCCGGACTAGCGGGGGCCCGAGAGACCCAGTACTTC.

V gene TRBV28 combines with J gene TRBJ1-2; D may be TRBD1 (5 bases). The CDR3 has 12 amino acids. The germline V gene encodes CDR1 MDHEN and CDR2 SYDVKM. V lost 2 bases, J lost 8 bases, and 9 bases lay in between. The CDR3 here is CASSLQGIGYTF. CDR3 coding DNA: TGTGCCAGCAGTTTACAGGGAATCGGCTACACCTTC.

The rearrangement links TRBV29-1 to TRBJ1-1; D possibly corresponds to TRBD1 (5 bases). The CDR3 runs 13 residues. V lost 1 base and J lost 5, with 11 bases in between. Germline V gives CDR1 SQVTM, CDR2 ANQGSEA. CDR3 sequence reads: CSVEVQAATEAFF. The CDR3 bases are TGCAGCGTTGAAGTACAGGCTGCAACTGAAGCTTTCTTT.

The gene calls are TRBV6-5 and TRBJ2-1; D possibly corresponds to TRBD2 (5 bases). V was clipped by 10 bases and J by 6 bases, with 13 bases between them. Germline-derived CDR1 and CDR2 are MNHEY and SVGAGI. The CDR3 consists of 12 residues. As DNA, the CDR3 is TGTGCCATAAAGTTCGGGGTCAATGAGCAGTTCTTC. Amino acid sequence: CAIKFGVNEQFF.

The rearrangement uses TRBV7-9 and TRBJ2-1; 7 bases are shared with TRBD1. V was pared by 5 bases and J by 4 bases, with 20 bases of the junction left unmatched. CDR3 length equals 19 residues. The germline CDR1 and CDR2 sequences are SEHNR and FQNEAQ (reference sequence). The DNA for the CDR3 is TGTGCCAGCAGCCGCCCCGGGACAGAGGACCTGAGGACTTACAATGAGCAGTTCTTC. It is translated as CASSRPGTEDLRTYNEQFF.

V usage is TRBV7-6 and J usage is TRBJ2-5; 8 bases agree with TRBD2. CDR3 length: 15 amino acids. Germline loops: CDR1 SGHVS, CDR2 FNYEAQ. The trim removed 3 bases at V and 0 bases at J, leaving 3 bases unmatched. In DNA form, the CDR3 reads TGTGCCAGCAGCTTGGGGACTAGGTACCAAGAGACCCAGTACTTC. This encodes CASSLGTRYQETQYF.

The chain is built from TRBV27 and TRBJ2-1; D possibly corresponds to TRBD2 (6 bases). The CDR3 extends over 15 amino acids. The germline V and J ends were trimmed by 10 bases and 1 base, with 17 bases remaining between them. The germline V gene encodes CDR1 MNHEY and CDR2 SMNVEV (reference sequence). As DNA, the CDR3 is TGTGCCACACATAGCGGCTCATTATCCTACAATGAGCAGTTCTTC. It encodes CATHSGSLSYNEQFF.

CDR3 protein: CASSLTIANTGELFF. The CDR3 DNA reads TGTGCCAGCAGCCTGACAATCGCGAACACCGGGGAGCTGTTTTTT. This sequence joins TRBV6-5 and TRBJ2-2; no reliable D call. This CDR3 spans 15 amino acids. V lost 6 bases and J lost 0, with 11 bases in between. Per germline, CDR1 MNHEY and CDR2 SVGAGI.

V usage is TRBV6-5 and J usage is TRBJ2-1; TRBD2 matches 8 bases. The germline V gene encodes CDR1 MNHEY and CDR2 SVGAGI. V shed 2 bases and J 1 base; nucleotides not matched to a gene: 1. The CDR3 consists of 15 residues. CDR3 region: CASSYAGGSYNEQFF. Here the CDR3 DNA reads TGTGCCAGCAGTTACGCGGGGGGTTCCTACAATGAGCAGTTCTTC.

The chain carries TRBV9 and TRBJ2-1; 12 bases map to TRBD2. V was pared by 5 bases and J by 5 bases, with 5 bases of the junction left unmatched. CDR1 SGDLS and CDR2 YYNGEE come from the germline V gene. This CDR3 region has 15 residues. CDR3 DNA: TGTGCCAGCAGTTACGGGACTAGCGGGCACAATGAGCAGTTCTTC. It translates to CASSYGTSGHNEQFF.

The CDR3 region has the DNA TGTGCCAGCAGTCCACAAATGGGGGCTGGAGGCTACACCTTC. This codes for CASSPQMGAGGYTF. This chain uses TRBV7-9 with TRBJ1-2; D may be TRBD1 (6 bases). The CDR3 runs to 14 residues. Germline lookup yields CDR1 SEHNR and CDR2 FQNEAQ (reference sequence). Trimming removed 6 bases at V and 8 bases at J, with 19 bases between. Full variable domain (missing parts from reference TRBV7-9 and TRBJ1-2): DTGVSQNPRHKITKRGQNVTFRCDPISEHNRLYWYRQTLGQGPEFLTYFQNEAQLEKSRLLSDRFSAERPKGSFSTLEIQRTEQGDSAMYLCASSPQMGAGGYTFGSGTRLTVV.

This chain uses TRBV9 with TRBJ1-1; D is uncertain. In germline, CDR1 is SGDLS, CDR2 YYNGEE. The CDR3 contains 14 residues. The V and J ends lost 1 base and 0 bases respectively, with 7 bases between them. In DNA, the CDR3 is TGTGCCAGCAGCGTAAACAGTTTGAACACTGAAGCTTTCTTT. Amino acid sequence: CASSVNSLNTEAFF.

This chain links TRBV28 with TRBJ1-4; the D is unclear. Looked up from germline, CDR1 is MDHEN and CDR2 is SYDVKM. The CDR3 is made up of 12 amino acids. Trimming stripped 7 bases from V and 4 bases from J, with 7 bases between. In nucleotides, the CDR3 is TGTGCCAGCACCACAGTTAATGAAAAACTGTTTTTT. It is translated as CASTTVNEKLFF.

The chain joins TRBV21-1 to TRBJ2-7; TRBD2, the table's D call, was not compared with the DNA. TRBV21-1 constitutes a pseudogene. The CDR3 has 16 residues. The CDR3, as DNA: TGTGCCAGCAGCAAACGATCCGGGATTGCATCCTACGAGCAGTACTTC. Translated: CASSKRSGIASYEQYF.

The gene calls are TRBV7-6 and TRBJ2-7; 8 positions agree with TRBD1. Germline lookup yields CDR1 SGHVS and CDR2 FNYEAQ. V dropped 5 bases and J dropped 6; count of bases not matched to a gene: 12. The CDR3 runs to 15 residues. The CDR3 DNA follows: TGTGCCAGCAGCCCGAGGTCCGGGACAGGTGGCGAGCAGTACTTC. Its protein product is CASSPRSGTGGEQYF.

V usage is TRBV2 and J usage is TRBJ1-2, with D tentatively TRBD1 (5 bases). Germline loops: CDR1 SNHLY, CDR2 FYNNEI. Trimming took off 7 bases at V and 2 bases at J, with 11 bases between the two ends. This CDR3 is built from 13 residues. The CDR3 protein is CASNSGRNYGYTF. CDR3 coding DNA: TGTGCCAGCAACTCAGGGCGGAACTATGGCTACACCTTC.

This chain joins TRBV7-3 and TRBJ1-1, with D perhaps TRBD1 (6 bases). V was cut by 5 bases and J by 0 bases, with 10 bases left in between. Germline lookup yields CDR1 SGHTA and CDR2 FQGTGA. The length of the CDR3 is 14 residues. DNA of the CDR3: TGTGCCAGCAGCCAGGGGAGTATGAACACTGAAGCTTTCTTT. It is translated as CASSQGSMNTEAFF. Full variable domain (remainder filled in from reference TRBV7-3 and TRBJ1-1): GAGVSQTPSNKVTEKGKYVELRCDPISGHTALYWYRQSLGQGPEFLIYFQGTGAADDSGLPNDRFFAVRPEGSVSTLKIQRTERGDSAVYLCASSQGSMNTEAFFGQGTRLTVV.

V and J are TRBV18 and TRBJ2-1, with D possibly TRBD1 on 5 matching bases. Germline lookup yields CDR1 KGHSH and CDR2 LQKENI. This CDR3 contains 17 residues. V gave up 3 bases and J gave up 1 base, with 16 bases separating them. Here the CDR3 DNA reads TGTGCCAGCTCACCTCCTCGATCAGGGTTTTCCTACAATGAGCAGTTCTTC. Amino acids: CASSPPRSGFSYNEQFF.

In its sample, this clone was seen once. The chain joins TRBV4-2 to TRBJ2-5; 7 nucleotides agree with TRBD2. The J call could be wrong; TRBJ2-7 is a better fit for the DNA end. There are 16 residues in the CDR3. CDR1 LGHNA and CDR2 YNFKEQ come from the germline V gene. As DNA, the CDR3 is TGTGCCAGCAGCCCTCGAGTGGGGGGGAACTACTACGAGCAGTACTTC. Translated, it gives CASSPRVGGNYYEQYF.

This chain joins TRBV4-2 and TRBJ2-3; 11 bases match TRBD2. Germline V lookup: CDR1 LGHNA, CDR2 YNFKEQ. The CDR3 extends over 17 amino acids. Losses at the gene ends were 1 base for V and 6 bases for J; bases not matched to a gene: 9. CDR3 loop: CASSQGVAGGPGDTQYF. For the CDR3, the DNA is TGTGCCAGCAGCCAAGGAGTAGCGGGAGGGCCAGGTGATACGCAGTATTTT.

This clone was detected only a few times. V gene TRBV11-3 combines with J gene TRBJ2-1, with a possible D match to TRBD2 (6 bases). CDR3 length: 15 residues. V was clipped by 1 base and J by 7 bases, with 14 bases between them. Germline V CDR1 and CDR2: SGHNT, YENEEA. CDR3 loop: CASSLGGRSRNEQFF. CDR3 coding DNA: TGTGCCAGCAGCTTAGGGGGGAGGAGTCGTAATGAGCAGTTCTTC.

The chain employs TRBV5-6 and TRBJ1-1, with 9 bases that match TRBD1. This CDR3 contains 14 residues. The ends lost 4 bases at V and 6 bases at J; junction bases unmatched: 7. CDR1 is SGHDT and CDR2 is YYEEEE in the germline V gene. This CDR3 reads CASSQGQGLPEAFF. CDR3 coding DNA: TGTGCCAGCAGCCAAGGACAGGGGTTACCTGAAGCTTTCTTT.

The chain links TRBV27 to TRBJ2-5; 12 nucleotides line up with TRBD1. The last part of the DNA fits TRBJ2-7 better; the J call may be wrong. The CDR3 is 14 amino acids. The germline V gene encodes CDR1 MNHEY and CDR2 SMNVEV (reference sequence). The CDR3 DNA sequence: TGTGCCAGCAGTGGGACAGGGGGCCCCTACGAGCAGTACTTC. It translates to CASSGTGGPYEQYF.

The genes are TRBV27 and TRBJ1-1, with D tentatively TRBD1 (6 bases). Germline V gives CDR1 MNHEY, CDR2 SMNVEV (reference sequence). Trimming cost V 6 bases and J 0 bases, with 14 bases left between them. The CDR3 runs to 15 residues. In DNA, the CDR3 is TGTGCCAGCAGCCACAGGGTAGGGATGAACACTGAAGCTTTCTTT. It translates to CASSHRVGMNTEAFF.

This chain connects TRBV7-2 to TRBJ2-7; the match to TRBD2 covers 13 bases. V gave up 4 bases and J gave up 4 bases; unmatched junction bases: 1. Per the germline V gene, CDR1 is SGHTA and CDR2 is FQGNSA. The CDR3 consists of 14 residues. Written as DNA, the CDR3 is TGTGCCAGCAGCTGGACTAGCGGGAGTTACGAGCAGTACTTC. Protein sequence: CASSWTSGSYEQYF.

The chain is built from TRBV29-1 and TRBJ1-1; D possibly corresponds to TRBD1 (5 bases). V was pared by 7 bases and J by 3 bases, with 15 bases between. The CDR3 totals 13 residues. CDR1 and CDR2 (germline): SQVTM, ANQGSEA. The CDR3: CSGRGFRDTEAFF. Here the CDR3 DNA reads TGCAGCGGTAGAGGTTTCAGGGACACTGAAGCTTTCTTT.

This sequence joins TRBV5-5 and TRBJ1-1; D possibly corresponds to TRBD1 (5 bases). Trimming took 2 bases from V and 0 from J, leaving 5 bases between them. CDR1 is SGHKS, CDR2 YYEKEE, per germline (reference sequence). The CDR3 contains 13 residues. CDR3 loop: CASSLGVNTEAFF. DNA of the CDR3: TGTGCCAGCAGCTTAGGGGTGAACACTGAAGCTTTCTTT.

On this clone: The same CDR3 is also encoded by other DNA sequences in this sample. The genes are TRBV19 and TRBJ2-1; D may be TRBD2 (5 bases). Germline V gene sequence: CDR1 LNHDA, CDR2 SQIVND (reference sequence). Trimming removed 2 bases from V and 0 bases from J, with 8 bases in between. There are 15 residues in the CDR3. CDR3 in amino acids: CASSISGSSYNEQFF. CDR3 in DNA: TGTGCCAGTAGTATAAGTGGGAGCTCCTACAATGAGCAGTTCTTC.

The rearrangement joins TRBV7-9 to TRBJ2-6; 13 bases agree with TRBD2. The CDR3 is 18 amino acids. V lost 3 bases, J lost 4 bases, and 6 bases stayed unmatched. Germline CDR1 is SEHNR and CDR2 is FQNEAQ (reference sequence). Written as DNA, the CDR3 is TGTGCCAGCAGCTTCCTGGGACTAGCGGGAACGGGGGCCAACGTCCTGACTTTC. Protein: CASSFLGLAGTGANVLTF.

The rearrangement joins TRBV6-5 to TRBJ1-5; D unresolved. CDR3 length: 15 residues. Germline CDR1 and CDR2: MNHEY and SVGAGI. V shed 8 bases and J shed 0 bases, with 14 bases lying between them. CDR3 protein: CASAASLGSNQPQHF. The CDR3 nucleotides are TGTGCCAGCGCCGCAAGCCTAGGTAGCAATCAGCCCCAGCATTTT.